This T cell receptor (beta chain) was sequenced for a study of blood T cells in healthy people across ages. A second 7 to 11 cycle PCR used barcoded and J-beta primers. TCRdb re-analysed the 5' RACE reads in MiXCR, keeping a single row per CDR3 protein. Of 650,000 to 900,000 distinct CDR3 sequences in the sample, less than 80% were seen once. The V end was cut by 1 base, the J end by 4 bases, with 13 bases between. The CDR3 is made up of 15 amino acids. Per the germline V gene, CDR1 is MDHEN and CDR2 is SYDVKM. The receptor was isolated from a man younger than 45 in good health. The sample was blood. This sequence joins TRBV28 and TRBJ1-2; perhaps TRBD1 as D (6 bases). In DNA form, the CDR3 reads TGTGCCAGCAGTTTATATGGACCAGGGGCCTATGGCTACACCTTC. Its translation: CASSLYGPGAYGYTF.